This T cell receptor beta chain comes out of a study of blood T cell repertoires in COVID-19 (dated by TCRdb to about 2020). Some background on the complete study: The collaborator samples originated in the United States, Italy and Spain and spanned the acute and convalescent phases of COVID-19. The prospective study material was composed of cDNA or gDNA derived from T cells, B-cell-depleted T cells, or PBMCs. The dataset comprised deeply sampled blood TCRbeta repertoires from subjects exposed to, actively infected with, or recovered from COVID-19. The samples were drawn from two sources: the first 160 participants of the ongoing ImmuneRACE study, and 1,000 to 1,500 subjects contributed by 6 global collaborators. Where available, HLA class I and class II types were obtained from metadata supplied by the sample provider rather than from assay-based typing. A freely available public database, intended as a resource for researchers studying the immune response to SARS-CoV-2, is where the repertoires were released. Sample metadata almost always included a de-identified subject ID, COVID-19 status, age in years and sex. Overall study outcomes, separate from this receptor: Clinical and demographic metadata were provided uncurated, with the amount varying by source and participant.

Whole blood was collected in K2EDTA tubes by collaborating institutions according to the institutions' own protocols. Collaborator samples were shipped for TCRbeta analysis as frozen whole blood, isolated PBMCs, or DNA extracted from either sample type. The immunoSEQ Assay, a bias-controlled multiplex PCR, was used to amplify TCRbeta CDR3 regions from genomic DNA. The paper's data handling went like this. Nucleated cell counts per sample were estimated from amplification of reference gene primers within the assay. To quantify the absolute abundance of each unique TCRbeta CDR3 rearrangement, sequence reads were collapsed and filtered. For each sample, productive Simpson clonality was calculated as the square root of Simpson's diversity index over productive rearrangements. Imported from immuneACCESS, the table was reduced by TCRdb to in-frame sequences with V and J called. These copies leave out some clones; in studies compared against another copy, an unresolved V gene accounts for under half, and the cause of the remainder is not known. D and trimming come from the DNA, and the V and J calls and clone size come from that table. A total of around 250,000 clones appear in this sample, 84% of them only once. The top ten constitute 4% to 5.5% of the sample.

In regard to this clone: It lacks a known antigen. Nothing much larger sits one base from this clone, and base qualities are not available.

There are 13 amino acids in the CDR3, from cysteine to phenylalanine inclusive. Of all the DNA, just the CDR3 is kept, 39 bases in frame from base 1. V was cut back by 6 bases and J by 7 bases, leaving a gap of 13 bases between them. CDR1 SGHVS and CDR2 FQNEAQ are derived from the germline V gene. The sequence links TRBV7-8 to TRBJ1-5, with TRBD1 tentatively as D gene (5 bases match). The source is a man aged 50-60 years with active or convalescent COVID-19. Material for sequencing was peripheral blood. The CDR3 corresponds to CASSQDGGQPQHF. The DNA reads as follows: TGTGCCAGCAGTCAAGACGGGGGGCAGCCCCAGCATTTT.